This T cell receptor beta chain derives from a study of shared clonotypes between healthy human individuals. Produced via immunoSEQ multiplex PCR; TCRdb's table is partial and in-frame only. The table includes millions of clones, 90% to 95% detected once. The V end was cut by 1 base, the J end by 4 bases, with 7 bases between. The CDR3 is 13 amino acids. Germline CDR1 reads MDHEN; CDR2 reads SYDVKM. This clone came up a few times. This sample includes further DNA sequences coding for the same CDR3. The receptor comes from a man aged 18 to 30 in good health. The V and J genes are TRBV28 and TRBJ1-2, with a weak D call TRBD1 (6 bases). Input material: naive CD4+ T cells sorted from blood. Described subset: CD45RA+ positively selected. The CDR3, as DNA: TGTGCCAGCAGTTTATCAGGGGTCTATGGCTACACCTTC. Its protein is CASSLSGVYGYTF.